This T cell receptor (beta chain) was retrieved from a study of CD8+ T cells in alopecia areata. Extraction of RNA preceded its reverse transcription into cDNA, which served as the sequencing template. Assay used: immunoSEQ multiplex PCR; TCRdb lists only in-frame clones, some missing. The table has 150,000 or so clones, around 87% seen once. CD4+ and CD8+ T cells were sorted from PBMCs. This CDR3 has 18 amino acids. J gave up 0 bases and V 6 bases, and 9 bases lay outside the gene matches. Germline CDR1 is SGHVS and CDR2 is FNYEAQ. The genes are TRBV7-6 and TRBJ2-7, with TRBD2 identical over 15 bases. This TCR came from a human donor with alopecia areata. The sequencing used CD8+ T cells sorted from blood, collected at week 0. The CDR3 loop is CASSPGTSGRSYSYEQYF. The CDR3 bases are TGTGCCAGCAGTCCCGGGACTAGCGGGAGGAGCTACTCCTACGAGCAGTACTTC.